This section outlines one TCR beta chain sequence together with its context. No antigen is known for it. This specimen belongs to a study of CD8+ T cells in alopecia areata. Whole-study context: At a dose of 5 to 10 mg twice daily, oral tofacitinib was given to treated patients. Study-wide findings and caveats: Both scalp clonality and the expanded CD8+ clones among the top 100 showed a significant decrease with tofacitinib. How baseline CD8+ expansion relates to response remains uncertain (there was one nonresponder).

The CDR3 totals 14 residues. Germline V gene sequence: CDR1 SGDLS, CDR2 YYNGEE. V was clipped by 4 bases and J by 9 bases, with 17 bases between them. This sample's treatment: oral pan-JAK inhibitor, 5-10 mg twice daily. Extracted from the samples, RNA was reverse transcribed into cDNA to serve as the sequencing template. The protocol was immunoSEQ multiplex PCR, while the TCRdb copy is restricted to in-frame clones and leaves out a portion. The table has a few hundred thousand clones, about two fifths seen once; the top ten hold around 0.48%. The chain combines TRBV9 with TRBJ1-5; perhaps TRBD1 as D (6 bases). The TCR originated in a human donor with alopecia areata. The source was CD4+ T cells sorted from blood, collected at approximately week 34, from a patient treated with tofacitinib. CDR3 region: CASSRRQDVGPQHF. The CDR3 DNA follows: TGTGCCAGCAGCCGTCGACAGGACGTAGGGCCCCAGCATTTT.